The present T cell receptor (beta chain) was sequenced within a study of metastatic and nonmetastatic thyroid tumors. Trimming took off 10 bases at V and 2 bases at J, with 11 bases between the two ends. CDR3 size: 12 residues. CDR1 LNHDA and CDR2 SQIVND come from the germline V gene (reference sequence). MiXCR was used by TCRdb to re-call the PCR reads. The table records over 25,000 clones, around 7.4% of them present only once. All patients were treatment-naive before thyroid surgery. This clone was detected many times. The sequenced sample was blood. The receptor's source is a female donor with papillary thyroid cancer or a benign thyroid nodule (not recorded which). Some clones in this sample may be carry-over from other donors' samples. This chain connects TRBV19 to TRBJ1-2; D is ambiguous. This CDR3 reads CATQRRNYGYTF. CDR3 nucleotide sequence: TGTGCCACCCAAAGGCGGAACTATGGCTACACCTTC.